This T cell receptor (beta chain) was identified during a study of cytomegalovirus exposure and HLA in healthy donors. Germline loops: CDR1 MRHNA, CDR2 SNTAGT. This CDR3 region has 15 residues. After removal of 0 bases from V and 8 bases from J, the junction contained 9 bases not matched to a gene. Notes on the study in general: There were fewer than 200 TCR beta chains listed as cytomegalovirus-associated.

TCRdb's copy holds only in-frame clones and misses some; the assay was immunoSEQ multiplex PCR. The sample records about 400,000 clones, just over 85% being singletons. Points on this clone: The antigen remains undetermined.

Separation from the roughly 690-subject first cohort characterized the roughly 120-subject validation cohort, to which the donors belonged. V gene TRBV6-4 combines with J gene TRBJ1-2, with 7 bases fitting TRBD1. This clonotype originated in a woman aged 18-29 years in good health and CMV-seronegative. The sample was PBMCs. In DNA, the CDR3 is TGTGCCAGCAGTGACTCACTCAGGGGGAGCCACGGCTACACCTTC. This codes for CASSDSLRGSHGYTF.